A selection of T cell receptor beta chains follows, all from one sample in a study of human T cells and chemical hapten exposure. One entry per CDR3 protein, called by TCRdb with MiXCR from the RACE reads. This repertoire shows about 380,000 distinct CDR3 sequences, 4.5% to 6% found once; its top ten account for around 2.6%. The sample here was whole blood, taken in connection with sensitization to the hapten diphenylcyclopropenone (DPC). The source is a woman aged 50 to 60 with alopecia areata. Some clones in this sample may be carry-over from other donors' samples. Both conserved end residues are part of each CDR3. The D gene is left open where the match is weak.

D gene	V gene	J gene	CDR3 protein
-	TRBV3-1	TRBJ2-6	CASSQTSSGANVLTF
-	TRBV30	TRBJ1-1	CAWSEGGWTEAFF
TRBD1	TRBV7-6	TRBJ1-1	CASSLTGTGLGTEAFF
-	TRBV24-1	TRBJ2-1	CATSDRGDNEQFF
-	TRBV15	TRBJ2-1	CATSREGDYNEQFF
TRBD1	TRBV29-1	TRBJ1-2	CSGDRGGYGYTF
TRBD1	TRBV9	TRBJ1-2	CASSPRGGSYGYTF
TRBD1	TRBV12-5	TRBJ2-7	CASVSGQHIYEQYF
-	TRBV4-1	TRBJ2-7	CASRIPPHRDGAYEQYF
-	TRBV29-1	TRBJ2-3	CSVDWGEADTQYF
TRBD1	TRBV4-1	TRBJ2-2	CASGLTGENTGELFF
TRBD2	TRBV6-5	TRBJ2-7	CASSYNGLAGDEQYF
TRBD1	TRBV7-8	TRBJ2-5	CASSPERDRGRETQYF
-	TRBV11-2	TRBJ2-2	CASSLRRWGVTGELFF